These T cell receptor beta chains were read from a single sample in a study of OX40 agonist ivuxolimab in advanced cancers. Here immunoSEQ multiplex PCR was the method, and the copy in TCRdb shows in-frame clones only, minus some. Among 75,000 to 100,000 clones, around 86% were seen once, and the ten largest hold 1.9%. Sequencing used CD4+ or CD8+ T cells sorted from blood, obtained in a trial of the OX40 agonist ivuxolimab. The source is an adult with an advanced solid tumor such as melanoma, head and neck, liver or kidney cancer. Both conserved end residues are part of each CDR3. A D gene is named only where the DNA matches it firmly. The size of a clone is reported for some rows only, either as once, few or many, or as a class for expanded clones.

TRBJ2-1 | TRBV27 | few | TRBD2 | TGTGCCAGCAGTTCGGGACTAGCGGTAACGAATGAGCAGTTCTTC | CASSSGLAVTNEQFF
TRBJ1-6 | TRBV7-2 | NA | NA | TGTGCCAGCAGCCCCCGCCGGGACCAAAATTCACCCCTCCACTTT | CASSPRRDQNSPLHF
TRBJ2-2 | TRBV15 | NA | TRBD2 | TGTGCCACCAGCAGAGTTCTAGCGGGTCGGGCCGGGGAGCTGTTTTTT | CATSRVLAGRAGELFF
TRBJ2-1 | TRBV28 | NA | NA | TGTGCCAGCAGTTATCAGCGGGACACCTACAATGAGCAGTTCTTC | CASSYQRDTYNEQFF
TRBJ2-1 | TRBV23-1 | few | NA | TGCGCCAGCAGCACCCAAGGGGACGGTGAGCAGTTCTTC | CASSTQGDGEQFF
TRBJ1-2 | TRBV19 | once | TRBD1 | TGTGCCAGTAGTATTCAGACAGGGAGGGATGGCTACACCTTC | CASSIQTGRDGYTF
TRBJ2-3 | TRBV9 | NA | NA | TGTGCCAGCAGCGTAGCTATAGGACTAACGAATACGCAGTATTTT | CASSVAIGLTNTQYF
TRBJ1-1 | TRBV7-2 | NA | NA | TGTGCCAGCAGCTTAACAGGGCCCCCTTACACTGAAGCTTTCTTT | CASSLTGPPYTEAFF
TRBJ2-3 | TRBV11-3 | NA | NA | TGTGCCAGCAGCTTAGGGCCATCACAGGATACGCAGTATTTT | CASSLGPSQDTQYF
TRBJ2-7 | TRBV4-3 | once | TRBD1 | TGCGCCAGCAGCCAAGACCGGGGGACAGGGGACGAGCAGTACTTC | CASSQDRGTGDEQYF
TRBJ2-1 | TRBV5-1 | NA | TRBD2 | TGCGCCAGCAGCTTGGCCATGGGACTAGCGGGAGTTGAGTTCTTC | CASSLAMGLAGVEFF
TRBJ2-2 | TRBV7-8 | NA | TRBD1 | TGTGCCAGCAGCTTAGCAGGACAGGGGGCGTGGACCGGGGAGCTGTTTTTT | CASSLAGQGAWTGELFF
TRBJ1-1 | TRBV2 | NA | NA | TGTGCCAGCGGGCCCGGGACACGGAACACTGAAGCTTTCTTT | CASGPGTRNTEAFF
TRBJ2-3 | TRBV25-1 | NA | TRBD1 | TGTGCCAGCAGTTCTGACAGGGGGGATCTCGATACGCAGTATTTT | CASSSDRGDLDTQYF
TRBJ1-6 | TRBV16 | NA | NA | TGTGCCAGCAGCCGACTGACGGGAAATTCACCCCTCCACTTT | CASSRLTGNSPLHF
TRBJ2-2 | TRBV6-1 | NA | TRBD2 | TGTGCCAGCAGTAAAGCGGGGACGAACACCGGGGAGCTGTTTTTT | CASSKAGTNTGELFF
TRBJ1-1 | TRBV10-3 | NA | NA | TGTGCCATCAGTGGGCCCCGTGGATTGAACACTGAAGCTTTCTTT | CAISGPRGLNTEAFF
TRBJ2-7 | TRBV27 | NA | NA | TGTGCCAGCCGACCCCTTGAGCTCAACGCCTACGAGCAGTACTTC | CASRPLELNAYEQYF
TRBJ2-2 | TRBV5-1 | NA | TRBD2 | TGCGCCAGCAGGCCACTAGCGGGCGGCACCGGGGAGCTGTTTTTT | CASRPLAGGTGELFF
TRBJ1-1 | TRBV30 | NA | NA | TGTGCCTGGAGTGTAACCACTGAAGCTTTCTTT | CAWSVTTEAFF
TRBJ2-7 | TRBV6-1 | NA | TRBD1 | TGTGCCAGCAGTGAATCGGGACAGACCTACGAGCAGTACTTC | CASSESGQTYEQYF
TRBJ2-7 | TRBV7-8 | NA | TRBD1 | TGTGCCAGCAGCTTAGGGACAGGGTTGTACGAGCAGTACTTC | CASSLGTGLYEQYF
TRBJ1-3 | TRBV19 | NA | NA | TGTGCCAGTAGGGAAGGCCGCTCTGGAAACACCATATATTTT | CASREGRSGNTIYF
TRBJ1-2 | TRBV29-1 | NA | TRBD1 | TGCAGCGCCCGACGGACAGGGGGCAACTATGGCTACACCTTC | CSARRTGGNYGYTF
TRBJ1-2 | TRBV28 | NA | NA | TGTGCCACCGGGGAGTTCTATGGCTACACCTTC | CATGEFYGYTF
TRBJ2-5 | TRBV5-1 | NA | NA | TGCGCCAGCAGCTTAGTGGGCCAAGAGACCCAGTACTTC | CASSLVGQETQYF
TRBJ1-2 | TRBV21-1 | once | NA | TGTGCCAGCAGCAAACGACAGGACAGAAACTATGGCTACACCTTC | CASSKRQDRNYGYTF
TRBJ1-4 | TRBV28 | NA | TRBD1 | TGTGCCAGCAGTTCAGACAGGGAACCGTGGGGTGAAAAACTGTTTTTT | CASSSDREPWGEKLFF
TRBJ2-2 | TRBV30 | few | NA | TGTGCCTGGAGTCGGTGGGTGAACACCGGGGAGCTGTTTTTT | CAWSRWVNTGELFF
TRBJ2-1 | TRBV9 | NA | TRBD2 | TGTGCCAGCAGCGTAGCGGGACTAGCGGGAGACAATGAGCAGTTCTTC | CASSVAGLAGDNEQFF
TRBJ2-3 | TRBV7-3 | NA | TRBD2 | TGTGCCAGCAGCGCGAGCAGGCGGGGGTCATTCACAGATACGCAGTATTTT | CASSASRRGSFTDTQYF
TRBJ2-1 | TRBV10-2 | NA | NA | TGCGCCAGCAGTGAGTCGGGGCTCTCATCCTACAATGAGCAGTTCTTC | CASSESGLSSYNEQFF
TRBJ1-5 | TRBV19 | NA | TRBD1 | TGTGCCAGTAGTATTTGGGGACAGCCTAATCAGCCCCAGCATTTT | CASSIWGQPNQPQHF
TRBJ2-1 | TRBV14 | once | TRBD2 | TGTGCCAGCAGCCAATCGGGACTAGCGGGGGGAGACTTGTACAATGAGCAGTTCTTC | CASSQSGLAGGDLYNEQFF
TRBJ2-3 | TRBV6-4 | NA | TRBD2 | TGTGCCAGCATGCGCACTAGCGGGAGGGCCCCCAACACAGATACGCAGTATTTT | CASMRTSGRAPNTDTQYF
TRBJ1-1 | TRBV2 | NA | TRBD1 | TGTGCCAGCAGAGGACAGGGGGTCATGAACACTGAAGCTTTCTTT | CASRGQGVMNTEAFF
TRBJ2-5 | TRBV7-9 | NA | NA | TGTGCCAGCAGCCTCGGGGCGGAGGGAAAGACCCAGTACTTC | CASSLGAEGKTQYF
TRBJ2-1 | TRBV11-3 | NA | TRBD1 | TGTGCCAGCAGCTTAGCTGGGGCAGGGGGCTACAATGAGCAGTTCTTC | CASSLAGAGGYNEQFF
TRBJ2-1 | TRBV5-6 | once | NA | TGTGCCAGCAGCTTGACCTACAGGGATCCGTCTGAGCAGTTCTTC | CASSLTYRDPSEQFF
TRBJ1-4 | TRBV15 | NA | NA | TGTGCCACCAGCAGCCACGGACTCGAAAATGAAAAACTGTTTTTT | CATSSHGLENEKLFF
TRBJ1-6 | TRBV7-2 | once | TRBD1 | TGTGCCAGCAGCCAAGAACAGGGGTTGGCCCTCCACTTT | CASSQEQGLALHF
TRBJ1-1 | TRBV19 | NA | TRBD1 | TGTGCCAGTATCGGGACAGGGGGGTACACTGAAGCTTTCTTT | CASIGTGGYTEAFF
TRBJ1-1 | TRBV7-2 | NA | NA | TGTGCCAGCGACGGTGGCATCGGGGCTTTCTTT | CASDGGIGAFF
TRBJ2-7 | TRBV7-2 | NA | TRBD2 | TGTGCCAGCAGCTTGATAAGCGGGAGGGCCTCTCGTATGGCCTACGAGCAGTACTTC | CASSLISGRASRMAYEQYF
TRBJ1-2 | TRBV4-1 | NA | NA | TGCGCCAGCAGCCAAGACCAGGGACCGTATGGCTACACCTTC | CASSQDQGPYGYTF
TRBJ1-1 | TRBV18 | NA | NA | TGTGCCAGCTCACTCGGGAGAGGGCGGGACACTGAAGCTTTCTTT | CASSLGRGRDTEAFF
TRBJ2-7 | TRBV7-6 | once | TRBD1 | TGTGCCAGCAGCTTAGGTCTAGGGGGCCTCTCCTACGAGCAGTACTTC | CASSLGLGGLSYEQYF
TRBJ1-2 | TRBV2 | NA | NA | TGTGCCAGCAGTCCACCGGGACAAAGGGATGGCTACACCTTC | CASSPPGQRDGYTF
TRBJ2-3 | TRBV5-4 | NA | NA | TGTGCCAGCAGCTTGGGGATAGAGGTCACAGATACGCAGTATTTT | CASSLGIEVTDTQYF
TRBJ2-7 | TRBV2 | NA | TRBD1 | TGTGCCAGCAGGCAACAGACAGGGGGTCTGTACGAGCAGTACTTC | CASRQQTGGLYEQYF
TRBJ2-7 | TRBV6-5 | NA | NA | TGTGCCAGCAGAGATCCTTACGAGCAGTACTTC | CASRDPYEQYF
TRBJ2-1 | TRBV11-2 | NA | NA | TGTGCCAGCAGCTTATCAGGGGCCGACAATGAGCAGTTCTTC | CASSLSGADNEQFF
TRBJ2-3 | TRBV7-2 | NA | NA | TGTGCCAGCAGCCAAAGGAGGCAGAACACAGATACGCAGTATTTT | CASSQRRQNTDTQYF
TRBJ2-3 | TRBV9 | NA | TRBD1 | TGTGCCAGCAGCGTTACCACCGGGACAGGGGGCGAAAATACGCAGTATTTT | CASSVTTGTGGENTQYF
TRBJ1-1 | TRBV27 | once | NA | TGTGCCAGCAGCCCCCGGTTGGGCGACACTGAAGCTTTCTTT | CASSPRLGDTEAFF
TRBJ1-6 | TRBV18 | NA | TRBD1 | TGTGCCAGCTCACCACAGGACAGGGGAGGTTCACCCCTCCACTTT | CASSPQDRGGSPLHF
TRBJ2-3 | TRBV7-3 | NA | NA | TGTGCCAGCAGCTTCTCGGGATTCCCAGATACGCAGTATTTT | CASSFSGFPDTQYF
TRBJ2-2 | TRBV19 | NA | NA | TGTGCCAGTACGGGACTTAGCACCGGGGAGCTGTTTTTT | CASTGLSTGELFF
TRBJ2-3 | TRBV2 | NA | TRBD2 | TGTGCCAGCAGGTTGACTAGCGGCACAGATACGCAGTATTTT | CASRLTSGTDTQYF
TRBJ2-7 | TRBV10-3 | NA | TRBD1 | TGTGCCATCAGTGACTCAGGGGGTTCATCCTACGAGCAGTACTTC | CAISDSGGSSYEQYF